A selection of T cell receptor beta chains follows, all from one sample in a study of blood T cell repertoires in COVID-19. The assay was immunoSEQ multiplex PCR, and TCRdb's table has in-frame clones only and misses some. Among 150,000 to 200,000 clones listed, under 85% were seen once. Sequenced material: peripheral blood. The source is a woman between 70 and 85 years old with COVID-19, enrolled during active disease. Each CDR3 is given with its conserved first and last residue. The order of the fields is clone size, V gene, D gene, J gene, CDR3 protein, CDR3 DNA. The D gene is left open where the match is weak. The size of a clone is reported for some rows only, either as once, few or many, or as a class for expanded clones.

.,TRBV19,.,TRBJ1-5,CASSINGDSPQHF,TGTGCCAGTAGTATCAACGGGGATTCGCCCCAGCATTTT
.,TRBV29-1,TRBD2,TRBJ2-7,CSVSGTSAEQYF,TGCAGCGTATCCGGGACTAGCGCCGAGCAGTACTTC
.,TRBV21-1,.,TRBJ2-7,CASSKGGRSSYEQYF,TGTGCCAGCAGCAAAGGAGGGAGAAGCTCCTACGAGCAGTACTTC
.,TRBV6-1,TRBD2,TRBJ2-4,CASSVWAGGSQNIQYF,TGTGCCAGCAGTGTATGGGCGGGAGGGAGCCAAAACATTCAGTACTTC
.,TRBV7-2,TRBD1,TRBJ2-7,CASSFDRAYEQYF,TGTGCCAGCAGCTTTGACAGGGCCTACGAGCAGTACTTC
.,TRBV6-5,.,TRBJ1-5,CASSSDRSNQPQHF,TGTGCCAGCAGCTCAGACAGGAGCAATCAGCCCCAGCATTTT
.,TRBV5-5,.,TRBJ1-5,CASSLVAANGQPQHF,TGTGCCAGCAGCTTAGTAGCTGCCAATGGACAGCCCCAGCATTTT
.,TRBV18,.,TRBJ2-5,CASSRDQETQYF,TGTGCCAGCTCACGCGACCAAGAGACCCAGTACTTC
.,TRBV24-1,.,TRBJ2-1,CATSSQGRESSYNEQFF,TGTGCCACCAGTTCCCAGGGCAGAGAGAGCTCCTACAATGAGCAGTTCTTC
.,TRBV7-2,TRBD2,TRBJ2-2,CASSMGLVTRGGELFF,TGTGCCAGCAGCATGGGACTAGTAACTCGTGGCGGGGAGCTGTTTTTT
.,TRBV3-1/TRBV3-2,.,TRBJ2-7,CASSHTGTGPYEQYF,TGTGCCAGCAGCCATACCGGGACTGGACCCTACGAGCAGTACTTC
once,TRBV19,.,TRBJ1-6,CASSIDPSDSPLHF,TGTGCCAGTAGTATAGATCCGTCCGATTCACCCCTCCACTTT
once,TRBV24-1,TRBD1,TRBJ2-3,CATPGQEVSTDTQYF,TGTGCCACGCCGGGACAGGAGGTTAGCACAGATACGCAGTATTTT
.,TRBV25-1,.,TRBJ2-3,CASRETLPDTQYF,TGTGCCAGCAGGGAGACTCTCCCAGATACGCAGTATTTT
.,TRBV9,TRBD2,TRBJ2-1,CASSRAGGSYNEQFF,TGTGCCAGCAGCCGAGCGGGAGGGTCTTACAATGAGCAGTTCTTC
once,TRBV5-8,.,TRBJ1-1,CASSFEERLRGAFF,TGTGCCAGCAGCTTCGAGGAGCGGTTACGTGGAGCTTTCTTT
few,TRBV6-5,.,TRBJ1-6,CASSYLRGFNSPLHF,TGTGCCAGCAGTTACCTACGGGGGTTCAATTCACCCCTCCACTTT
.,TRBV6-2/TRBV6-3,TRBD1,TRBJ1-3,CASSSRNGQASWGNTIYF,TGTGCCAGCAGCTCGAGAAACGGACAGGCGAGCTGGGGAAACACCATATATTTT
once,TRBV29-1,.,TRBJ2-7,CSVVIGSSYEQYF,TGCAGCGTTGTCATTGGGAGCTCCTACGAGCAGTACTTC
.,TRBV11-2,TRBD1,TRBJ1-2,CASSPTGDYGYTF,TGTGCCAGCAGCCCGACAGGGGACTATGGCTACACCTTC
.,TRBV19,.,TRBJ1-1,CASSPSGRFRTFF,TGTGCCAGTAGCCCGAGCGGCAGGTTTAGGACTTTCTTT
.,TRBV19,TRBD2,TRBJ2-4,CASSIRHLGEGSKNIQYF,TGTGCCAGTAGTATCCGCCATCTCGGGGAGGGTTCCAAAAACATTCAGTACTTC
once,TRBV29-1,.,TRBJ1-2,CSTRTEDYGYTF,TGCAGCACAAGGACAGAAGACTATGGCTACACCTTC
.,TRBV4-3,TRBD1,TRBJ1-6,CASSRWRGDSSYNSPLHF,TGCGCCAGCAGCCGATGGAGGGGGGACAGCTCCTATAATTCACCCCTCCACTTT
once,TRBV2,.,TRBJ2-7,CASRYYEQYF,TGTGCCAGCAGGTACTACGAGCAGTACTTC
.,TRBV9,.,TRBJ2-1,CASSVDFFGQGEQFF,TGTGCCAGCAGCGTAGATTTTTTCGGCCAGGGTGAGCAGTTCTTC
once,TRBV18,.,TRBJ1-2,CASSSDQYGYTF,TGTGCCAGCTCTAGTGATCAATATGGCTACACCTTC
.,TRBV29-1,TRBD2,TRBJ2-7,CSALGTSGDYEQYF,TGCAGCGCCCTCGGGACTAGCGGGGACTACGAGCAGTACTTC
.,TRBV7-2,.,TRBJ2-7,CASSLARYEQYF,TGTGCCAGCAGCTTAGCCCGCTACGAGCAGTACTTC